These T cell receptor beta chains were read from a single sample in a study of blood T cell repertoires in COVID-19. Method: immunoSEQ multiplex PCR; TCRdb's copy keeps in-frame clones and lacks some. The sample has some 110,000 clones; around 90% are singletons. Sequencing was performed on peripheral blood. The receptor source for this set is a human donor in a cohort sampled during active COVID-19. CDR3s include the opening cysteine and the closing phenylalanine or tryptophan. A D gene is named only where the DNA matches it firmly. Not every row has a clone size; where given, it reads once, few, many or a size class.

D gene	V gene	J gene	clone size	CDR3 DNA	CDR3 protein
NA	TRBV19	TRBJ1-3	once	TGTGCCAGTAGTATAGCGGTAAACTCTGGAAACACCATATATTTT	CASSIAVNSGNTIYF
TRBD1	TRBV7-2	TRBJ1-5	once	TGTGCCAGCAGCTTAGCGGGACAGATCAATCAGCCCCAGCATTTT	CASSLAGQINQPQHF
NA	TRBV29-1	TRBJ2-2	NA	TGCAGCGTTGCGAGGACATCGAACACCGGGGAGCTGTTTTTT	CSVARTSNTGELFF
TRBD2	TRBV10-2	TRBJ2-1	NA	TGCGCCAGCAGTGAGAGAAGCGGGAGATACAATGAGCAGTTCTTC	CASSERSGRYNEQFF
NA	TRBV4-1	TRBJ2-1	NA	TGCGCCAGCAGCCCGGAGGGGGGGGACAATGAGCAGTTCTTC	CASSPEGGDNEQFF
NA	TRBV19	TRBJ2-7	NA	TGTGCCAGTAGTACCCGACAGGGACTCTCCTACGAGCAGTACTTC	CASSTRQGLSYEQYF
NA	TRBV30	TRBJ2-3	NA	TGTGCCTGGAGCGGGTTGGGCACAGATACGCAGTATTTT	CAWSGLGTDTQYF
TRBD2	TRBV7-2	TRBJ2-3	NA	TGTGCCAGCAGCGCAACTAGCGGGGAAGTAGATACGCAGTATTTT	CASSATSGEVDTQYF
TRBD2	TRBV5-4	TRBJ2-3	NA	TGTGCCAGCAGCCTGTCGGGACTAGAAACAGATACGCAGTATTTT	CASSLSGLETDTQYF
TRBD1	TRBV6-5	TRBJ2-5	NA	TGTGCCAGGAAATTGAGGGAAAGGGGGCGGGAGACCCAGTACTTC	CARKLRERGRETQYF
NA	TRBV4-1	TRBJ2-7	NA	TGCGCCAGCAGCCACCCACCGGGCTACGAGCAGTACTTC	CASSHPPGYEQYF
TRBD2	TRBV24-1	TRBJ2-1	NA	TGTGCCACCAGTGATCCGGCGGGCAGGTGGGGACTAGCGGGAGACAACAATGAGCAGTTCTTC	CATSDPAGRWGLAGDNNEQFF
TRBD1	TRBV15	TRBJ1-1	NA	TGTGCCACCAGCAGAACAGGGGGCATTCGGGGCACTGAAGCTTTCTTT	CATSRTGGIRGTEAFF
NA	TRBV5-1	TRBJ2-1	NA	TGCGCCAGCAGCACAACTAGCTTAGGGAATGAGCAGTTCTTC	CASSTTSLGNEQFF
NA	TRBV6-5	TRBJ2-3	NA	TGTGCCAGCAGTCCCAGGCATAACACAGATACGCAGTATTTT	CASSPRHNTDTQYF
NA	TRBV5-1	TRBJ2-3	NA	TGCGCCAGCAGCCAACAGGGAAATACGCAGTATTTT	CASSQQGNTQYF
NA	TRBV19	TRBJ1-3	NA	TGTGCCAGTAGTTGGGGCAGAAGCTCTGGAAACACCATATATTTT	CASSWGRSSGNTIYF
NA	TRBV28	TRBJ1-3	once	TGTGCCAGCCTTACAAAGACCCCAGGGTTCTCTGGAAACACCATATATTTT	CASLTKTPGFSGNTIYF
NA	TRBV28	TRBJ1-2	NA	TGTGCCAGCAGCACGGGCGGGGGCGCGGTTGGCTACACCTTC	CASSTGGGAVGYTF
TRBD1	TRBV29-1	TRBJ1-1	NA	TGCAGCGTTGAAGACCCAGGGGGCTGGGCGGTGAACACTGAAGCTTTCTTT	CSVEDPGGWAVNTEAFF
NA	TRBV27	TRBJ2-5	NA	TGTGCCAGCAGTTTTCTCAGCGGAGGCCAAGAGACCCAGTACTTC	CASSFLSGGQETQYF
NA	TRBV19	TRBJ2-5	NA	TGTGCCAGTAGTATAGTAGCGAGCTTAGAGACCCAGTACTTC	CASSIVASLETQYF
TRBD1	TRBV4-1	TRBJ1-1	NA	TGCGCCAGCAGCCAAGATCGATACAGGGGATGGCCTGAAGCTTTCTTT	CASSQDRYRGWPEAFF
TRBD1	TRBV28	TRBJ1-1	NA	TGTGCCAGCAGTTTAAGCCCGGACAGGGCTGAAGCTTTCTTT	CASSLSPDRAEAFF
NA	TRBV24-1	TRBJ1-5	NA	TGTGCCACCAGTGATGATACTAGGAGTAGCAATCAGCCCCAGCATTTT	CATSDDTRSSNQPQHF
NA	TRBV2	TRBJ2-2	NA	TGTGCCAGCAGTGCTTCGGGGGCCGGGGAGCTGTTTTTT	CASSASGAGELFF
NA	TRBV30	TRBJ1-1	NA	TGTGCCTGGAGTCATTTGAACACTGAAGCTTTCTTT	CAWSHLNTEAFF
NA	TRBV7-8	TRBJ2-7	NA	TGTGCCAGCAGCTTAGGCCTAGCTAGCGAGCAGTACTTC	CASSLGLASEQYF
TRBD1	TRBV10-3	TRBJ2-1	NA	TGTGCCATCAACCTCCGGGACAGGGCAGGCAATGAGCAGTTCTTC	CAINLRDRAGNEQFF
NA	TRBV19	TRBJ1-2	NA	TGTGCCAGTAGCGTGAGGCCGAAAAATGGCTACACCTTC	CASSVRPKNGYTF
NA	TRBV29-1	TRBJ1-2	NA	TGCAGCGCCCAGAGGGACTCTGGCTACACCTTC	CSAQRDSGYTF
NA	TRBV2	TRBJ2-3	NA	TGTGCCAGCACCTTAGGGGGGGGACCTAGCACAGATACGCAGTATTTT	CASTLGGGPSTDTQYF
TRBD1	TRBV6-5	TRBJ1-2	NA	TGTGCCAGCACCCGGGACAGGGGCGCCCTCTACACCTTC	CASTRDRGALYTF
TRBD1	TRBV7-6	TRBJ2-2	NA	TGTGCCAGCAGCCCGGGACAGGGGACAACCGGGGAGCTGTTTTTT	CASSPGQGTTGELFF
TRBD1	TRBV5-6	TRBJ1-4	NA	TGTGCCAGCAGTTTTACAGGGGGCGGTAATGAAAAACTGTTTTTT	CASSFTGGGNEKLFF
NA	TRBV25-1	TRBJ1-2	NA	TGTGCCAGCAGTTACAATAACTATGGCTACACCTTC	CASSYNNYGYTF
NA	TRBV5-8	TRBJ1-3	NA	TGTGCCAGCAGCTTGGAGCGGGGTTTCACGAGCACCATATATTTT	CASSLERGFTSTIYF
NA	TRBV3-1/TRBV3-2	TRBJ1-1	NA	TGTGCCAGCAGCCTATTTAGTCATGAAGCTTTCTTT	CASSLFSHEAFF
NA	TRBV2	TRBJ1-4	NA	TGTGCCAGCAGCGGGGGGCCTACTGAAAAACTGTTTTTT	CASSGGPTEKLFF
TRBD1	TRBV15	TRBJ2-7	once	TGTGCCACCAGCAGAGATCGGGACAGTTTCTACGAGCAGTACTTC	CATSRDRDSFYEQYF
NA	TRBV27	TRBJ1-5	NA	TGTGCCAGCAGTTTGAGCTACAATCAGCCCCAGCATTTT	CASSLSYNQPQHF
NA	TRBV6-5	TRBJ2-6	NA	TGTGCCAGCAGTCCCACGCGGGCTGGGGCCAACGTCCTGACTTTC	CASSPTRAGANVLTF
NA	TRBV10-2	TRBJ2-1	NA	TGCGCCAGCAGTGGGCAGGATTACAATGAGCAGTTCTTC	CASSGQDYNEQFF
NA	TRBV30	TRBJ2-2	NA	TGTGCCTGGAGGCGGGACAGCACTAACACCGGGGAGCTGTTTTTT	CAWRRDSTNTGELFF
NA	TRBV25-1	TRBJ2-7	NA	TGTGCCAGCACCTCAAGACAGGACCTACGGGAGCAGTACTTC	CASTSRQDLREQYF
NA	TRBV5-6	TRBJ1-5	NA	TGTGCCAGCAGCTACACAGGGCTAGGGGCTCAGCCCCAGCATTTT	CASSYTGLGAQPQHF
NA	TRBV6-6	TRBJ2-3	NA	TGTGCCAGCAGCCTCCCCCCGGCGGCTAGCACAGATACGCAGTATTTT	CASSLPPAASTDTQYF
TRBD2	TRBV6-6	TRBJ2-1	NA	TGTGCCAGCAGTTACTCACTAGCGGGCTCCTACAATGAGCAGTTCTTC	CASSYSLAGSYNEQFF
TRBD1	TRBV28	TRBJ2-2	NA	TGTGCCAGCAGCCAGACAGGGGTCACCGGGGAGCTGTTTTTT	CASSQTGVTGELFF
NA	TRBV18	TRBJ2-5	NA	TGTGCCAGCTCACCATTATGGACAGAAGAACAAGAGACCCAGTACTTC	CASSPLWTEEQETQYF